A selection of T cell receptor beta chains follows, all from one sample in a study of Ad26.COV2.S vaccination and SARS-CoV-2 variants. Measured with immunoSEQ multiplex PCR; TCRdb has only the in-frame clones, and not every one. Of about 280,000 clones listed, 87% are singletons. This material consisted of peripheral blood, taken in a trial of Ad26.COV2.S vaccine versus placebo. The receptors here all came from a person between 18 and 65 years old who received the Ad26.COV2.S COVID-19 vaccine or a placebo. Both conserved end residues are trimmed from each CDR3. The D gene is left open where the match is weak.

>TRBJ2-2|TRBV13|TRBD1
ASSLWDRDTGELF
>TRBJ2-1|TRBV5-1|-
ASSLMGYNEQF
>TRBJ1-6|TRBV7-2|-
ASSFSTGLDSPLH
>TRBJ2-5|TRBV7-3|TRBD2
ASSFTGGKETQY
>TRBJ1-2|TRBV5-1|-
ASSMTRSDYGYT
>TRBJ2-7|TRBV20-1|-
SASDTNYEQY
>TRBJ1-2|TRBV7-9|-
ASSLPTGNYGYT
>TRBJ2-1|TRBV30|-
AWSDWTTDNEQF
>TRBJ1-1|TRBV2|-
ASSDSYTEAF
>TRBJ2-1|TRBV7-9|TRBD2
ASSLKGLAMGEQF
>TRBJ2-3|TRBV4-1|TRBD2
ASSQSSGRGDTQY
>TRBJ1-1|TRBV28|-
ASSLLASEAF
>TRBJ1-1|TRBV5-4|-
ASSLDGGANTEAF
>TRBJ1-6|TRBV18|-
ASSPYRENSPLH
>TRBJ1-1|TRBV7-7|TRBD1
ASSSTDRETEAF
>TRBJ2-7|TRBV4-2|-
ASSQSRLGEQY
>TRBJ2-5|TRBV10-3|-
AISERRETRSSETQY
>TRBJ2-3|TRBV18|-
ASSPSDSTSTDTQY
>TRBJ1-2|TRBV5-1|-
ASSPPGDLKGYT
>TRBJ2-7|TRBV7-8|-
ASSATAYEQY
>TRBJ2-1|TRBV30|TRBD1
AWSRGQGRSEQF
>TRBJ1-5|TRBV5-6|-
ASSLARDPNQPQH
>TRBJ2-4|TRBV28|TRBD1
ASSSGTGEDIQY
>TRBJ1-1|TRBV5-1|-
ASSFEGNTEAF
>TRBJ1-5|TRBV7-9|-
ASSLSELGPQH
>TRBJ2-3|TRBV30|TRBD2
AWGGGLGDTQY
>TRBJ1-1|TRBV7-8|TRBD1
ASSLGGTEKAEAF
>TRBJ1-6|TRBV5-1|-
ASSEGMYNSPLH
>TRBJ2-5|TRBV6-2/TRBV6-3|-
ASSWGGETQY
>TRBJ1-4|TRBV11-2|-
ASSPLFGGSEKLF
>TRBJ1-5|TRBV7-8|-
ASSRFLGEGGQPQH
>TRBJ2-7|TRBV19|TRBD1
ASSMGGQGEQKQY
>TRBJ2-7|TRBV30|-
AWSFSSYEQY
>TRBJ1-1|TRBV28|-
ASRPYITGLNTEAF
>TRBJ2-1|TRBV2|-
ASSRPQGIDEQF
>TRBJ1-5|TRBV10-3|TRBD1
ATRGGGGDRGQPQH
>TRBJ2-1|TRBV2|-
ASSWGTPHYNEQF
>TRBJ2-5|TRBV11-3|-
ASGFGETQY
>TRBJ1-2|TRBV24-1|-
APSVNYGYT
>TRBJ2-7|TRBV28|-
ASIRVFPYEQY
>TRBJ1-4|TRBV19|-
ASSNGPGGEKLF
>TRBJ1-1|TRBV5-1|-
ASSTDTQGGEAF
>TRBJ2-6|TRBV6-1|-
ASSEVLHSGANVLT
>TRBJ2-1|TRBV10-2|TRBD2
ASSATSGYEDEQF
>TRBJ1-2|TRBV6-1|-
ASSETLDYGYT
>TRBJ1-6|TRBV2|-
ASTLASSSYNSPLH
>TRBJ2-2|TRBV12-5|-
ASAQGPRSSGELF
>TRBJ1-2|TRBV7-2|TRBD1
ASSPRQGALYGYT
>TRBJ2-3|TRBV3-1/TRBV3-2|TRBD2
ASSQGSGSSDTQY
>TRBJ2-3|TRBV4-2|-
ASSQANTDTQY
>TRBJ2-2|TRBV5-1|TRBD1
ASSLGDRTNTGELF
>TRBJ1-6|TRBV28|-
ASSRGDTDNSPLH
>TRBJ2-2|TRBV7-3|-
ASSPLGGGGITGELF
>TRBJ1-1|TRBV15|TRBD1
ATSRSDRGTEAF
>TRBJ1-5|TRBV6-4|TRBD1
ASSDHRGQPQH
>TRBJ1-1|TRBV7-6|-
ASSLYGETNTEAF
>TRBJ1-3|TRBV10-1|-
ASSDPGLMGVSGNTIY
>TRBJ1-4|TRBV2|-
ASSDGETNEKLF
>TRBJ2-3|TRBV7-2|TRBD2
ASSAGGGTLTDTQY
>TRBJ1-5|TRBV7-2|-
ASSVSSSSPQPQH